These 32 T cell receptor beta chains originate from one sample sequenced in a study of human T cells and chemical hapten exposure. Indicated time point: patch test 1, 2 weeks after DPC sensitization. Noted treatment: therapeutic diphenylcyclopropenone sensitization with weekly scalp DPC. TCRdb re-called the RACE reads with MiXCR, one entry per CDR3 protein. The table lists around 110,000 distinct CDR3 sequences, 9.5% to 13% of them singletons. This sample comprised whole blood, obtained in connection with sensitization to the hapten diphenylcyclopropenone (DPC). The receptors derive from a woman in her 50s with alopecia areata. Some clones in this sample may be carry-over from other donors' samples.

The chain joins TRBV6-1 to TRBJ2-7; the D gene could be TRBD1 or TRBD2 (5 bases each). The CDR3 sequence is 15 residues long. The germline V gene encodes CDR1 MNHNS and CDR2 SASEGT. V lost 3 bases and J 3 bases, leaving 15 bases between the germline ends. CDR3 residues: CASSEGLASVYEQYF. DNA of the CDR3: TGTGCCAGCAGTGAGGGGCTAGCCTCGGTCTACGAGCAGTACTTC.

This clonotype appeared a few times. V gene TRBV29-1 combines with J gene TRBJ2-4; D remains unclear. Deletions cut 4 bases from V and 0 bases from J, with 16 bases between. In germline, CDR1 is SQVTM, CDR2 ANQGSEA. CDR3 length: 16 residues. The CDR3 reads CSVVASRVRAKNIQYF. CDR3 bases: TGCAGCGTTGTTGCCTCTCGGGTTAGAGCCAAAAACATTCAGTACTTC.

This clonotype has ten or more counts. This rearrangement joins TRBV29-1 to TRBJ1-5; D might be TRBD1 (5 bases). Trimming took off 5 bases at V and 4 bases at J, with 18 bases between the two ends. The CDR3 sequence is 15 residues long. Germline CDR1 is SQVTM and CDR2 is ANQGSEA. CDR3 residues: CSVSVQAGMNQPQHF. The CDR3 region has the DNA TGCAGCGTTTCGGTACAGGCAGGGATGAATCAGCCCCAGCATTTT.

This clonotype was seen more than once but under ten times. The rearrangement uses TRBV20-1 and TRBJ2-3; the D is unclear. The germline V gene has CDR1 DFQATT and CDR2 SNEGSKA (reference sequence). There are 15 residues in the CDR3. V shed 5 bases and J shed 5 bases, with 20 bases lying between them. The CDR3 DNA is TGCAGTGCTCCTCGAACCCCCACGACTTTAGATACGCAGTATTTT. Translation gives CSAPRTPTTLDTQYF.

The chain links TRBV4-2 to TRBJ1-6; 7 nucleotides match TRBD1. With 4 bases clipped from V and 0 bases from J, the junction kept 9 bases outside the gene matches. The CDR3 is made up of 18 amino acids. Germline lookup yields CDR1 LGHNA and CDR2 YNFKEQ. In DNA form, the CDR3 reads TGTGCCAGCAGCCCGGGGACAGCACAGAGCTCCTATAATTCACCCCTCCACTTT. This encodes CASSPGTAQSSYNSPLHF.

The chain combines TRBV6-6 with TRBJ2-7, with no clear D. From germline, CDR1 is MNHNY and CDR2 SVGAGI (reference sequence). With 6 bases removed from V and 4 bases from J, the gap between germline ends came to 10 bases. The CDR3 consists of 12 residues. This chain's CDR3 is CASSSKGYEQYF. The DNA for the CDR3 is TGTGCCAGCAGCTCCAAAGGGTACGAGCAGTACTTC.

The chain couples TRBV29-1 to TRBJ2-5; no firm D call. Looked up from germline, CDR1 is SQVTM and CDR2 is ANQGSEA. V lost 7 bases to trimming and J lost 2 bases, with 26 bases between them. There are 17 residues in the CDR3. CDR3 loop: CSATSEWIGSPQETQYF. The CDR3 nucleotides are TGCAGCGCCACCTCTGAGTGGATAGGATCCCCACAAGAGACCCAGTACTTC.

This clonotype was counted many times. The chain carries TRBV4-1 and TRBJ2-1; tentative D call: TRBD1 (5 bases). The CDR3 consists of 18 residues. CDR1 is MGHRA and CDR2 is YSYEKL in the germline V gene. V was pared by 0 bases and J by 0 bases, with 15 bases between. The CDR3 DNA reads TGCGCCAGCAGCCAAGAATTAGCAGGGTTGGGCTCCTACAATGAGCAGTTCTTC. As protein: CASSQELAGLGSYNEQFF.

The chain combines TRBV6-6 with TRBJ1-1, with a possible D match to TRBD1 (6 bases). There are 16 residues in the CDR3. V was shortened by 5 bases and J by 1 base, with 17 bases between the two germline ends. The germline gives CDR1 MNHNY, CDR2 SVGAGI (reference sequence). CDR3 sequence (DNA): TGTGCCAGCAGTAAGGAATTCGGAGGGGGGAACACTGAAGCTTTCTTT. It encodes CASSKEFGGGNTEAFF.

This clonotype was counted at least ten times. This rearrangement joins TRBV7-9 to TRBJ2-2, with 8 bases lining up with TRBD1. The CDR3 has 15 residues. Germline loops: CDR1 SEHNR, CDR2 FQNEAQ (reference sequence). The J segment lost 6 bases and the V segment lost 5 bases, leaving 8 bases of the junction unmatched. CDR3 in amino acids: CASSLRQGIAGELFF. DNA for the CDR3: TGTGCCAGCAGCCTAAGACAGGGGATCGCCGGGGAGCTGTTTTTT.

The chain has TRBV2 and TRBJ2-7; 8 bases match TRBD1. This CDR3 is built from 14 residues. Unmatched junction bases numbered 7, after V lost 5 bases and J lost 4 bases. CDR1 and CDR2 (germline): SNHLY, FYNNEI. In DNA form, the CDR3 reads TGTGCCAGCAGTAACAGGGGGAGATCTTACGAGCAGTACTTC. This translates into CASSNRGRSYEQYF.

In this sample, this clonotype turned up a few times. J is TRBJ2-3 and V is TRBV18, with 8 bases that match TRBD1. Germline CDR1 KGHSH, CDR2 LQKENI. The CDR3 loop spans 16 amino acids. Trimming removed 0 bases from V and 4 bases from J; junction bases left unmatched: 6. The CDR3 DNA follows: TGTGCCAGCTCACCACCTAGACAGGGGCCCTCAGATACGCAGTATTTT. Translated, it gives CASSPPRQGPSDTQYF.

The rearrangement links TRBV5-6 to TRBJ2-7; D is ambiguous. The germline V gene has CDR1 SGHDT and CDR2 YYEEEE. Deletions cut 4 bases from V and 3 bases from J, with 8 bases between. This CDR3 has 12 residues. CDR3 protein: CASSTTLYEQYF. DNA for the CDR3: TGTGCCAGCAGCACCACACTCTACGAGCAGTACTTC.

The V gene is TRBV6-4, the J gene TRBJ2-7; tentatively, D is TRBD1 or TRBD2 (5 bases each). Per germline, CDR1 MRHNA and CDR2 SNTAGT. Trimming left V 6 bases short and J 0 bases short, with 12 bases between. This CDR3 is 14 amino acids long. The DNA of the CDR3 is TGTGCCAGCAGCCGGGACGGAAGCTCCTACGAGCAGTACTTC. This gives the protein CASSRDGSSYEQYF.

V gene TRBV4-1 combines with J gene TRBJ1-1; D possibly corresponds to TRBD1 (6 bases). Germline V gives CDR1 MGHRA, CDR2 YSYEKL. This CDR3 region has 14 residues. V lost 4 bases and J 5 bases, leaving 14 bases between the germline ends. Here the CDR3 DNA reads TGCGCCAGCAGCCGGGAGAGGGGGGGGACTGAAGCTTTCTTT. It yields the protein CASSRERGGTEAFF.

This clonotype was seen repeatedly, ten times or more. V gene TRBV12-3 or TRBV12-4 combines with J gene TRBJ2-3; 14 nucleotides line up with TRBD2. Germline trimming cut 3 bases from V and 0 bases from J; bases unmatched to any gene: 2. CDR3 length equals 17 residues. The CDR3 region has the DNA TGTGCCAGCAGTTTCGGGACTAGCGGGGGTAGCACAGATACGCAGTATTTT. Translating gives CASSFGTSGGSTDTQYF.

The chain uses TRBV20-1 and TRBJ2-3, with D tentatively TRBD1 or TRBD2 (6 bases each). CDR1 is DFQATT, CDR2 SNEGSKA, per germline (reference sequence). Trimming shortened V by 6 bases and J by 8 bases, and 24 bases separated the two germline ends. This CDR3 comprises 15 residues. The CDR3 nucleotides are TGCAGTGCCTCGGGGGCCGTAACTGCACAAGGTACGCAGTATTTT. As protein: CSASGAVTAQGTQYF.

The CDR3 here is CASSLMVVGYYGYTF. In DNA, the CDR3 is TGTGCCAGCAGTTTGATGGTCGTAGGGTACTATGGCTACACCTTC. The chain carries TRBV12-3 or TRBV12-4 and TRBJ1-2; D unresolved. CDR3 length: 15 residues. Trimming pared 3 bases from V and 3 bases from J, leaving 14 bases between.

This clonotype was detected a few times. The chain uses TRBV2 and TRBJ2-1; 11 nucleotides agree with TRBD2. Germline values: CDR1 SNHLY, CDR2 FYNNEI. The CDR3 is made up of 15 amino acids. J lost 6 bases, V lost 6 bases, and 7 bases had no gene match. The CDR3 loop reads CASRELAGAPNEQFF. CDR3 DNA: TGTGCCAGCAGGGAACTAGCGGGAGCACCCAATGAGCAGTTCTTC. The full variable domain, in which reference TRBV2 and TRBJ2-1 provide the parts outside the CDR3, is EPEVTQTPSHQVTQMGQEVILRCVPISNHLYFYWYRQILGQKVEFLVSFYNNEISEKSEIFDDQFSVERPDGSNFTLKIRSTKLEDSAMYFCASRELAGAPNEQFFGPGTRLTVL.

This clonotype appeared a few times. The J gene is TRBJ2-7, the V gene TRBV7-9; the D call may be TRBD1 or TRBD2 (5 bases each). V shed 3 bases and J shed 7 bases, with 16 bases lying between them. Germline assignment: CDR1 SEHNR and CDR2 FQNEAQ (reference sequence). This CDR3 has 14 residues. CDR3 nucleotides: TGTGCCAGCAGCTTCTCCGGGGCCATGGGGGAGCAGTACTTC. It codes for CASSFSGAMGEQYF.

The chain employs TRBV10-3 and TRBJ2-5, with 14 bases lining up with TRBD2. V was pared by 10 bases and J by 3 bases, with 4 bases of the junction left unmatched. The CDR3 has 14 residues. CDR1 ENHRY and CDR2 SYGVKD come from the germline V gene. This CDR3 reads CATGTSGGEETQYF. DNA for the CDR3: TGTGCCACCGGGACTAGCGGGGGAGAAGAGACCCAGTACTTC.

The chain links TRBV27 to TRBJ2-1; 8 bases match TRBD2. Trimming at V came to 7 bases and at J to 7 bases, leaving 12 bases not matched to a gene. CDR1 and CDR2 (germline): MNHEY, SMNVEV (reference sequence). This CDR3 region has 15 residues. As DNA, the CDR3 is TGTGCCAGCACCTACGGAGGCGGGGGGACTAATGAGCAGTTCTTC. Translated, it gives CASTYGGGGTNEQFF.

This clonotype was recorded at least ten times. The chain employs TRBV12-5 and TRBJ1-1; 8 nucleotides align to TRBD1. Germline V gives CDR1 LGHNT, CDR2 FRNRAP. V lost 4 bases and J lost 4; bases outside the gene matches: 8. The CDR3 contains 15 residues. In nucleotides, the CDR3 is TGTGCTAGTGGTTCGACACAGGGGGACTCCACTGAAGCTTTCTTT. This gives the protein CASGSTQGDSTEAFF. Filled out from reference TRBV12-5 and TRBJ1-1, the complete variable domain reads DARVTQTPRHKVTEMGQEVTMRCQPILGHNTVFWYRQTMMQGLELLAYFRNRAPLDDSGMPKDRFSAEMPDATLATLKIQPSEPRDSAVYFCASGSTQGDSTEAFFGQGTRLTVV.

This clonotype was seen a handful of times. This sequence joins TRBV7-7 and TRBJ1-5; 7 positions agree with TRBD1. Losses at the gene ends were 4 bases for V and 5 bases for J; bases not matched to a gene: 2. The CDR3 totals 13 residues. CDR1 SSHAT and CDR2 FNYEAQ come from the germline V gene (reference sequence). This CDR3 is CASSSDRYQPQHF. The CDR3 nucleotides are TGTGCCAGCAGCTCGGACAGGTATCAGCCCCAGCATTTT.

This clonotype was picked up a small number of times. This chain links TRBV6-1 with TRBJ1-5, with D tentatively TRBD1 (5 bases). The CDR3 has 18 amino acids. Trimming left V 5 bases short and J 3 bases short, with 23 bases between. Germline V CDR1 and CDR2: MNHNS, SASEGT. The chain's CDR3 is CASSPAMQGLADNQPQHF. The CDR3 region has the DNA TGTGCCAGCAGTCCCGCGATGCAGGGATTAGCTGACAATCAGCCCCAGCATTTT.

The chain links TRBV2 to TRBJ2-7; 8 nucleotides match TRBD2. Germline V lookup: CDR1 SNHLY, CDR2 FYNNEI. The trim removed 3 bases at V and 4 bases at J, leaving 8 bases unmatched. This CDR3 region has 15 residues. The CDR3 sequence is CASSEARSGKYEQYF. In nucleotides, the CDR3 is TGTGCCAGCAGTGAGGCCCGTAGCGGGAAATACGAGCAGTACTTC. Together with reference TRBV2 and TRBJ2-7, the CDR3 gives the full variable domain: EPEVTQTPSHQVTQMGQEVILRCVPISNHLYFYWYRQILGQKVEFLVSFYNNEISEKSEIFDDQFSVERPDGSNFTLKIRSTKLEDSAMYFCASSEARSGKYEQYFGPGTRLTVT.

This chain links TRBV12-2 with TRBJ2-7. TRBV12-2 corresponds to a pseudogene. The CDR3 covers 11 residues. DNA of the CDR3: TGTGCAAGTCGCCCGGACTACGAGCAGTACTTC. Translating gives CASRPDYEQYF.

There are many counts of this clonotype. The chain combines TRBV28 with TRBJ1-2; D gene uncertain. The CDR3 loop spans 13 amino acids. V was shortened by 6 bases and J by 4 bases, with 12 bases between the two germline ends. Germline V gene lookup returns CDR1 MDHEN and CDR2 SYDVKM. The CDR3 loop is CASSFPRSYGYTF. Here the CDR3 DNA reads TGTGCCAGCAGCTTTCCACGGAGCTATGGCTACACCTTC.

This clonotype has more than one count but fewer than ten. The chain couples TRBV5-6 to TRBJ1-4; the D is unclear. The CDR3 is 16 residues long. Per germline, CDR1 SGHDT and CDR2 YYEEEE. V was shortened by 2 bases and J by 3 bases, with 14 bases between the two germline ends. CDR3 coding DNA: TGTGCCAGCAGCTTCCCAGGCAGTATCGCTAATGAAAAACTGTTTTTT. Its protein product is CASSFPGSIANEKLFF.

The J gene is TRBJ2-7, the V gene TRBV11-2, with D possibly being TRBD1 or TRBD2 (5 bases each). The CDR3 is made up of 15 amino acids. The ends were cut back, 1 base at V and 6 bases at J, with 16 bases in the middle. Germline CDR1 reads SGHAT; CDR2 reads FQNNGV. The CDR3 reads CASSLGGAPSSEQYF. The CDR3 DNA reads TGTGCCAGCAGCTTAGGAGGGGCGCCTTCGTCCGAGCAGTACTTC.

This clonotype showed up just a few times. The chain uses TRBV6-5 and TRBJ2-2, with D tentatively TRBD1 (6 bases). Germline CDR1 is MNHEY and CDR2 is SVGAGI. The CDR3 is 15 residues long. The germline V and J ends were trimmed by 5 bases and 7 bases, with 17 bases remaining between them. CDR3 sequence reads: CASSTQQGLVGELFF. The CDR3 coding sequence is TGTGCCAGCAGTACCCAACAGGGATTGGTCGGGGAGCTGTTTTTT.

There are a few counts of this clonotype. The chain is built from TRBV29-1 and TRBJ2-1, with TRBD1 identical over 10 bases. Germline V lookup: CDR1 SQVTM, CDR2 ANQGSEA. CDR3 size: 14 residues. Trimming took 7 bases from V and 5 from J; bases not matched to a gene: 8. The CDR3 nucleotides read TGCAGCGGACGGGACAGGGGTAAGGACAATGAGCAGTTCTTC. This translates into CSGRDRGKDNEQFF.